This T cell receptor (beta chain) was captured in a study of T cell responses to AZD1222 COVID-19 vaccine. About this clone: The antigen is not known.

The assay was immunoSEQ multiplex PCR, and TCRdb's table has in-frame clones only and misses some. The table includes approximately 150,000 clones, around 88% detected once. The CDR3 runs to 13 residues. The germline V gene encodes CDR1 LNHDA and CDR2 SQIVND (reference sequence). Trimming removed 3 bases at V and 3 bases at J, with 8 bases between. Overall study results and limits: Spike-spanning, vaccine-associated CD4 TCRs were dominant at 160-218 and 743-854.

This sequence originates from an adult in good health. This sample comprised peripheral blood, obtained on day 0 of MenACWY control vaccination. This chain joins TRBV19 and TRBJ2-5; TRBD2 is a possible D gene (6 bases). In DNA, the CDR3 is TGTGCCAGTAGTATTTGGGGGGAAGAGACCCAGTACTTC. Translated, it gives CASSIWGEETQYF.